A selection of T cell receptor beta chains follows, all from one sample in a study of shared clonotypes between healthy human individuals. The protocol was immunoSEQ multiplex PCR, while the TCRdb copy is restricted to in-frame clones and leaves out a portion. The sample gives 450,000 to 500,000 clones, around 80% of which show up once; 10% to 15% is in the top ten. Sequencing input: PBMCs. The origin of the receptors is a woman in her thirties or forties in good health. Some clones in this sample may be carry-over from other donors' samples. Both conserved end residues are part of each CDR3. A D gene is named only where the DNA matches it firmly. Some rows mark clone size as missing; the rest say once, few, many or name a class of expanded clone.

DNA	CDR3	V	J	D	size
TGTGCCAGCAGCTTTGACGGGGGTCCCTACGAGCAGTACTTC	CASSFDGGPYEQYF	TRBV11-2	TRBJ2-7	-	-
TGTGCCAGCAGTCTCGGGACAGGGGGGTACGAGCAGTACTTC	CASSLGTGGYEQYF	TRBV6-1	TRBJ2-7	TRBD1	-
TGTGCCAGTAGCGGGGACGCCTACAATGAGCAGTTCTTC	CASSGDAYNEQFF	TRBV6-6	TRBJ2-1	TRBD2	-
TGTGCCAGCAGCTGGAGCCGGGGGTACGGCAATCAGCCCCAGCATTTT	CASSWSRGYGNQPQHF	TRBV2	TRBJ1-5	-	-
TGTGCCAGCAGTCCAGGGGACCCCACAGATACGCAGTATTTT	CASSPGDPTDTQYF	TRBV7-9	TRBJ2-3	-	few
TGTGCCAGCAGCTTAGTTAGCGGGACCTACAATGAGCAGTTCTTC	CASSLVSGTYNEQFF	TRBV7-2	TRBJ2-1	TRBD2	-
TGTGCCAGCTCACCCGGGATCAAGGATACGCAGTATTTT	CASSPGIKDTQYF	TRBV18	TRBJ2-3	-	-
TGCGCCAGCAGCTTGGGGAGCGGGGACGAGCAGTACTTC	CASSLGSGDEQYF	TRBV5-1	TRBJ2-7	TRBD2	-
TGCGCCAGCAGCTTTGGGACTAGCTTTTACGATGAGCAGTTCTTC	CASSFGTSFYDEQFF	TRBV5-1	TRBJ2-1	TRBD2	once
TGTGCCAGCAGCGTCGGGGGCCCCTGGCACACTGAAGCTTTCTTT	CASSVGGPWHTEAFF	TRBV9	TRBJ1-1	-	few
TGTGCCAGCTCACCACCGTGGGTTAAGAACACTGAAGCTTTCTTT	CASSPPWVKNTEAFF	TRBV18	TRBJ1-1	-	-